Presented here are 7 T cell receptor beta chains from one specimen sequenced in a study of shared clonotypes between healthy human individuals. CD45RO-negative cells were positively selected for CCR7, leaving out terminally differentiated effector memory CD45RA+ cells. Profiled with immunoSEQ multiplex PCR; TCRdb holds only in-frame clones, not every one. The sample holds about 600,000 clones, over 95% seen once. Sequencing was carried out using naive CD8+ T cells sorted from blood. The receptors here all came from a young woman in good health.

This chain connects TRBV6-6 to TRBJ1-3; unclear D gene. Trimming removed 0 bases at V and 0 bases at J, with 6 bases between. This CDR3 has 15 amino acids. Germline V gene lookup returns CDR1 MNHNY and CDR2 SVGAGI (reference sequence). This CDR3 is CASSYSDISGNTIYF. CDR3 DNA sequence: TGTGCCAGCAGTTACTCGGATATCTCTGGAAACACCATATATTTT.

The chain couples TRBV7-8 to TRBJ2-3; the D gene is possibly TRBD1 (5 bases). The V gene's germline CDR1 is SGHVS and CDR2 FQNEAQ. Trimming took off 1 base at V and 2 bases at J, with 13 bases between the two ends. The CDR3 totals 16 residues. DNA of the CDR3: TGTGCCAGCAGCTTAGTTCCAGGGCTTGTCACAGATACGCAGTATTTT. As protein: CASSLVPGLVTDTQYF. Full variable domain (outside the CDR3, taken from reference TRBV7-8 and TRBJ2-3): GAGVSQSPRYKVAKRGQDVALRCDPISGHVSLFWYQQALGQGPEFLTYFQNEAQLDKSGLPSDRFFAERPEGSVSTLKIQRTQQEDSAVYLCASSLVPGLVTDTQYFGPGTRLTVL.

The chain employs TRBV9 and TRBJ1-2; the D gene is possibly TRBD1 (5 bases). V lost 0 bases to trimming and J lost 5 bases, with 8 bases between them. The CDR3 totals 13 residues. Germline CDR1 reads SGDLS; CDR2 reads YYNGEE. CDR3 coding DNA: TGTGCCAGCAGCGTAGAGGGGACTTATGGCTACACCTTC. This encodes CASSVEGTYGYTF.

V gene TRBV27 combines with J gene TRBJ2-7, with TRBD2 matching 12 bases. Trimming removed 8 bases from V and 3 bases from J; junction bases left unmatched: 2. The CDR3 is 13 residues long. The germline V gene encodes CDR1 MNHEY and CDR2 SMNVEV (reference sequence). DNA for the CDR3: TGTGCCAGCTGGACTAGCGGGGACTACGAGCAGTACTTC. Its protein is CASWTSGDYEQYF.

The rearrangement uses TRBV7-8 and TRBJ2-1; D is uncertain. The length of the CDR3 is 16 residues. Trimming shortened V by 1 base and J by 1 base, and 11 bases separated the two germline ends. Germline loops: CDR1 SGHVS, CDR2 FQNEAQ. CDR3 sequence: CASSLVLVGSYNEQFF. CDR3 sequence (DNA): TGTGCCAGCAGCTTAGTTCTAGTTGGGTCCTACAATGAGCAGTTCTTC.

V usage is TRBV5-6 and J usage is TRBJ2-7; D uncertain. The germline V gene encodes CDR1 SGHDT and CDR2 YYEEEE. V lost 0 bases to trimming and J lost 0 bases, with 4 bases between them. The length of the CDR3 is 13 residues. The CDR3 spells CASSLDPSYEQYF. In DNA form, the CDR3 reads TGTGCCAGCAGCTTGGACCCCTCCTACGAGCAGTACTTC.

The J gene is TRBJ1-1, the V gene TRBV28, with TRBD1 as a possible D gene (5 bases). Trimming cost V 7 bases and J 3 bases, with 15 bases left between them. In germline, CDR1 is MDHEN, CDR2 SYDVKM. The CDR3 is 14 amino acids. The CDR3 DNA sequence: TGTGCCAGCACCACGAGGGGCAGGGACACTGAAGCTTTCTTT. It codes for CASTTRGRDTEAFF.